This T cell receptor beta chain was identified in a study of blood T cell repertoires in COVID-19. CDR1 KGHSY and CDR2 FQNENV come from the germline V gene. Trimming stripped 4 bases from V and 4 bases from J, with 16 bases between. The CDR3 covers 15 residues. Repertoires were generated with immunoSEQ multiplex PCR, while TCRdb's copy carries only in-frame clones and drops some. The data contain 150,000 to 200,000 clones, more than 75% of them seen just once; the ten biggest clones take up roughly 3.4%. Sequencing was done on a sample of peripheral blood. This sequence joins TRBV16 and TRBJ1-1, with D perhaps TRBD1 (5 bases). This TCR was sampled from a man in his sixties or seventies with acute or convalescent COVID-19. The CDR3 region is CASSPYRGVVTEAFF. CDR3 DNA sequence: TGTGCCAGCAGCCCCTACCGGGGGGTAGTCACTGAAGCTTTCTTT.